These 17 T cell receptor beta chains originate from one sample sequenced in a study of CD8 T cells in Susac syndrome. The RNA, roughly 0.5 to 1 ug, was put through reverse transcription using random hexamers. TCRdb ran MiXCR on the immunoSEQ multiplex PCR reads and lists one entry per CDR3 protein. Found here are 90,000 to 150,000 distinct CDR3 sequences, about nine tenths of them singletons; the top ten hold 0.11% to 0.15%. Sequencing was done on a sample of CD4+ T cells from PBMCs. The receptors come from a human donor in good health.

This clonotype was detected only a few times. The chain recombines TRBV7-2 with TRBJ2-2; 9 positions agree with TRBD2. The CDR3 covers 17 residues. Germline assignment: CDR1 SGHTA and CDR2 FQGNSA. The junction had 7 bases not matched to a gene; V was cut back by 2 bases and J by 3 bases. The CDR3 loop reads CASSLWASGTDTGELFF. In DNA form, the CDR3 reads TGTGCCAGCAGCTTATGGGCTAGCGGGACTGACACCGGGGAGCTGTTTTTT.

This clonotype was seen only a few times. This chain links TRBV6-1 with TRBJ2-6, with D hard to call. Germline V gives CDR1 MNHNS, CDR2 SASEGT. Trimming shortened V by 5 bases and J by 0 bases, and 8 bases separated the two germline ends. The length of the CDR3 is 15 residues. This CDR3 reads CASSLVGSGANVLTF. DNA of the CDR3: TGTGCCAGCAGTCTCGTTGGCTCTGGGGCCAACGTCCTGACTTTC.

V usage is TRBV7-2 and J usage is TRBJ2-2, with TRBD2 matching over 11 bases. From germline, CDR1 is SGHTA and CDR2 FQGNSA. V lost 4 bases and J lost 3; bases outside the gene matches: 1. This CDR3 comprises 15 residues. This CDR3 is CASSSSGRYTGELFF. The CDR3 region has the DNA TGTGCCAGCAGCTCTAGCGGGAGGTACACCGGGGAGCTGTTTTTT.

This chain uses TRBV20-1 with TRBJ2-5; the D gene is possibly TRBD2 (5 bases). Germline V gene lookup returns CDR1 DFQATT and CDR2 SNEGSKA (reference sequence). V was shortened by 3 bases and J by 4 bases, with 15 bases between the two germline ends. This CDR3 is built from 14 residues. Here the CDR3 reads CSARPPARGETQYF. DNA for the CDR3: TGCAGTGCTAGGCCCCCAGCACGGGGAGAGACCCAGTACTTC.

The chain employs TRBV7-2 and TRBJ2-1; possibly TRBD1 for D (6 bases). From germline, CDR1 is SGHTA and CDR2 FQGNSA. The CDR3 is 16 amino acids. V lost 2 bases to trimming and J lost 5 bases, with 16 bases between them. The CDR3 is CASSLIPGHPNNEQFF. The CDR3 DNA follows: TGTGCCAGCAGCTTAATTCCGGGACACCCAAACAATGAGCAGTTCTTC.

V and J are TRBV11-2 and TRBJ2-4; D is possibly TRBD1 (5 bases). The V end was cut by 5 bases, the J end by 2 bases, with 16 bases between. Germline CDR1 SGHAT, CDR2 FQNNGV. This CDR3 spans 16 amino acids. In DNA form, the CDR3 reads TGTGCCAGCAGCGCAGGGTGGGATTACACCAAAAACATTCAGTACTTC. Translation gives CASSAGWDYTKNIQYF.

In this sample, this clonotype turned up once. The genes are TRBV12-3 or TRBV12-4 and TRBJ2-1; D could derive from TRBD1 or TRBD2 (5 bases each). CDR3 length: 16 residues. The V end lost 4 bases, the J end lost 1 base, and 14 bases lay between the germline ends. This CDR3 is CASSSGDPNSYNEQFF. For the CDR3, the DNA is TGTGCCAGCAGTTCCGGGGACCCGAATTCCTACAATGAGCAGTTCTTC.

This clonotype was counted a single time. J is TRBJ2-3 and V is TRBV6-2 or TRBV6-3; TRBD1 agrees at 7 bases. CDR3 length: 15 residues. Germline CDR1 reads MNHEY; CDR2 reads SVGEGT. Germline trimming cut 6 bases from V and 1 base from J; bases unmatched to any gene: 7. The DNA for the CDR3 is TGTGCCAGCAGGCCAGACAGGGATCGCACAGATACGCAGTATTTT. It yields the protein CASRPDRDRTDTQYF.

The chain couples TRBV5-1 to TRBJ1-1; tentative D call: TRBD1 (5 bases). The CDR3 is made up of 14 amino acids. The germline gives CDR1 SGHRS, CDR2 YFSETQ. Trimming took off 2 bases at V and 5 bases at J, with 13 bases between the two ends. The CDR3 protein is CASSFSQGSTEAFF. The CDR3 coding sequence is TGCGCCAGCAGCTTTTCCCAGGGCAGTACTGAAGCTTTCTTT.

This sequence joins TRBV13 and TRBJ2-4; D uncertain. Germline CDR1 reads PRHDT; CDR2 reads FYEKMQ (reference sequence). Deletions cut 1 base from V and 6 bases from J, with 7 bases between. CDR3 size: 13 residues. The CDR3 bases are TGTGCCAGCAGCTTAGCGCGTAGAAACATTCAGTACTTC. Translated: CASSLARRNIQYF.

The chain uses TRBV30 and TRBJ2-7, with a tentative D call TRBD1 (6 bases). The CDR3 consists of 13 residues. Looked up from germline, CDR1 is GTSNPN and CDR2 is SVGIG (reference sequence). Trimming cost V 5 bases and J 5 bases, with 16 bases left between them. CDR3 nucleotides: TGTGCCTGGGGGATGGACAGCCCGAACGAGCAGTACTTC. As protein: CAWGMDSPNEQYF.

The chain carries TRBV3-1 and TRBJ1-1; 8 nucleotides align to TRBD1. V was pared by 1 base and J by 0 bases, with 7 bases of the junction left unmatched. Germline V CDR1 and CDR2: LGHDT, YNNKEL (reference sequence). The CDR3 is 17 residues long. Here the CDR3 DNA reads TGTGCCAGCAGCCAAGCGAAGACAGGGGTCATGAACACTGAAGCTTTCTTT. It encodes CASSQAKTGVMNTEAFF. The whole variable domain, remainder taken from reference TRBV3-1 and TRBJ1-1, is DTAVSQTPKYLVTQMGNDKSIKCEQNLGHDTMYWYKQDSKKFLKIMFSYNNKELIINETVPNRFSPKSPDKAHLNLHINSLELGDSAVYFCASSQAKTGVMNTEAFFGQGTRLTVV.

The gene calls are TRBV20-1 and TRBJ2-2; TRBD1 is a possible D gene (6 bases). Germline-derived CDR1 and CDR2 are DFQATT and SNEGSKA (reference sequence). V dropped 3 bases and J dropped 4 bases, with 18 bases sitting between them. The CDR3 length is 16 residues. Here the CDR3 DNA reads TGCAGTGCTAGCCCACTTGGGGGCTACGGCACCGGGGAGCTGTTTTTT. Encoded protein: CSASPLGGYGTGELFF.

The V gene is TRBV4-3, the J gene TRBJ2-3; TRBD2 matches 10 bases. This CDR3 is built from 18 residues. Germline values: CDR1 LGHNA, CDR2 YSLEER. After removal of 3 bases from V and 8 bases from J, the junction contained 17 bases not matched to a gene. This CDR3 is CASSHIGGSGGLKGTQYF. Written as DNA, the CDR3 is TGCGCCAGCAGCCATATAGGAGGTAGCGGGGGGTTGAAGGGTACGCAGTATTTT.

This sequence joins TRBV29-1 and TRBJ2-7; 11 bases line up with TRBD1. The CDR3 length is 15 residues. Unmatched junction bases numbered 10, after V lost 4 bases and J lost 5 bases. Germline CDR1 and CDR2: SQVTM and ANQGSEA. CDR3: CSVAIPGQGVHEQYF. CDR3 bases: TGCAGCGTTGCCATCCCGGGACAGGGGGTCCACGAGCAGTACTTC.

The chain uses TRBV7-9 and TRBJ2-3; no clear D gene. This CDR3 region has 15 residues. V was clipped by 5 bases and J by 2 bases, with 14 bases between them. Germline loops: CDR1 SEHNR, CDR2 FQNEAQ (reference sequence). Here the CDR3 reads CASSPRQVTTDTQYF. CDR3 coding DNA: TGTGCCAGCAGCCCACGCCAAGTGACCACAGATACGCAGTATTTT. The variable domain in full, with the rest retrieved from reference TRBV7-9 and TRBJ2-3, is DTGVSQNPRHKITKRGQNVTFRCDPISEHNRLYWYRQTLGQGPEFLTYFQNEAQLEKSRLLSDRFSAERPKGSFSTLEIQRTEQGDSAMYLCASSPRQVTTDTQYFGPGTRLTVL.

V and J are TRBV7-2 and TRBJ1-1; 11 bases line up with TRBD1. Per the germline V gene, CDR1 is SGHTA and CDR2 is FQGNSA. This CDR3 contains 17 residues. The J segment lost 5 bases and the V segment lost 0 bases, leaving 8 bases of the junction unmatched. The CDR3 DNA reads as TGTGCCAGCAGCTTAGCGGACAGGGGGCTCTCGAGGACTGAAGCTTTCTTT. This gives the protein CASSLADRGLSRTEAFF.